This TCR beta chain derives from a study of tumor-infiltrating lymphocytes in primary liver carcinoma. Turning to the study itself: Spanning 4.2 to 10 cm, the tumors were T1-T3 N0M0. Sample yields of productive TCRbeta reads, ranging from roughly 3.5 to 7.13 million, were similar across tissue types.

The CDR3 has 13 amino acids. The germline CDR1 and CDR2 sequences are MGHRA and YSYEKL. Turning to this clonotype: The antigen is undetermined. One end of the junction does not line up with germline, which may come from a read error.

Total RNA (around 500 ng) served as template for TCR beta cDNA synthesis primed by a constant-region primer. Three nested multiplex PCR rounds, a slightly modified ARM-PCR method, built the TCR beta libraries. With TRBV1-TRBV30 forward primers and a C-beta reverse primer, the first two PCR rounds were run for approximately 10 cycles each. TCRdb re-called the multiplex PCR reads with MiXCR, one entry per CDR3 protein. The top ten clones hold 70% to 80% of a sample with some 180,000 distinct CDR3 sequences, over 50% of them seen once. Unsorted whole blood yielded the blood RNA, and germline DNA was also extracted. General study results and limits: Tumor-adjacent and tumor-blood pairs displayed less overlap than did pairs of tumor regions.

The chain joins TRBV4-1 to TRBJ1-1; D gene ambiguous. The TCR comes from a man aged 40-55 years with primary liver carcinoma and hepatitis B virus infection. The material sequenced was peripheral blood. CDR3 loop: CASSQGPNTEASF. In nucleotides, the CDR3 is TGCGCCAGCAGCCAAGGTCCCAACACTGAAGCTTCCTTT.